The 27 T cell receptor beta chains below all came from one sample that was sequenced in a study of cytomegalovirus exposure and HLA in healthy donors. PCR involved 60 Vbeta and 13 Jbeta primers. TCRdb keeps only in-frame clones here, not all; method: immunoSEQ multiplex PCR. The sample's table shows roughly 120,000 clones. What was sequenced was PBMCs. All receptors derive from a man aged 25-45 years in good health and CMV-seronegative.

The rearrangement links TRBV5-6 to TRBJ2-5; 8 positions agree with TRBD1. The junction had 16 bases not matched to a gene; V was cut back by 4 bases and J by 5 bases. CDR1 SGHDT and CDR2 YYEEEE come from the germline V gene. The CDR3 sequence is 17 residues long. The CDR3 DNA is TGTGCCAGCAGCGAGGACAGGGTCTTTAATACGGGGGAGACCCAGTACTTC. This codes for CASSEDRVFNTGETQYF.

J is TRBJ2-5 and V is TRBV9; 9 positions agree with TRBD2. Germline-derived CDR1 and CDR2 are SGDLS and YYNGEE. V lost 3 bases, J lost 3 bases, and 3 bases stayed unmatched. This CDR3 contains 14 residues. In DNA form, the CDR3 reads TGTGCCAGCAGCGCGCGGGGGGGCGAAGAGACCCAGTACTTC. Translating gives CASSARGGEETQYF.

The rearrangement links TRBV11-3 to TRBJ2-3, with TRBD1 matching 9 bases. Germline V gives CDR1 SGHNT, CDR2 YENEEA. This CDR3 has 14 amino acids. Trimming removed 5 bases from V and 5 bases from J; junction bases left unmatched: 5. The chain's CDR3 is CASSVGQGGDTQYF. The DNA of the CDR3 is TGTGCCAGCAGCGTGGGACAGGGTGGAGATACGCAGTATTTT.

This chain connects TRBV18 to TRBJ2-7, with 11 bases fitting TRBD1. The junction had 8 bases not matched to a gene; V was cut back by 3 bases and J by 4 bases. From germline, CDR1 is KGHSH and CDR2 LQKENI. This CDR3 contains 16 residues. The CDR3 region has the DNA TGTGCCAGCTCACCGGGACAGGGGGTGCTTGGGTACGAGCAGTACTTC. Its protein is CASSPGQGVLGYEQYF.

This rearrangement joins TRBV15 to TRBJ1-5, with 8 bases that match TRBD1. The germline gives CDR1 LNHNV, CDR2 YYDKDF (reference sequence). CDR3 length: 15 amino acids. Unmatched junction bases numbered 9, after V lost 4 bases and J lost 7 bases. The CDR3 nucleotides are TGTGCCACCAGCATAGGACAGGGTATAGGCCAGCCCCAGCATTTT. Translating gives CATSIGQGIGQPQHF.

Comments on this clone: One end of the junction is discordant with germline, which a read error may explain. The CDR3 loop reads CANSEAGTGGTEAFF. The DNA of the CDR3 is TGTGCCAACAGTGAAGCCGGGACAGGGGGCACTGAAGCTTTCTTT. J is TRBJ1-1 and V is TRBV6-1, with 11 bases fitting TRBD1. In germline, CDR1 is MNHNS, CDR2 SASEGT. The CDR3 sequence is 15 residues long.

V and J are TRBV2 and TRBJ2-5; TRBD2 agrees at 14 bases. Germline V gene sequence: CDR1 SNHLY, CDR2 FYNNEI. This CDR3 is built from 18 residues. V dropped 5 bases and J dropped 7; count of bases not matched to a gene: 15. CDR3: CASSQTTSGTSGGGTQYF. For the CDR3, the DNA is TGTGCCAGCAGTCAAACAACCAGTGGGACTAGCGGGGGCGGGACCCAGTACTTC.

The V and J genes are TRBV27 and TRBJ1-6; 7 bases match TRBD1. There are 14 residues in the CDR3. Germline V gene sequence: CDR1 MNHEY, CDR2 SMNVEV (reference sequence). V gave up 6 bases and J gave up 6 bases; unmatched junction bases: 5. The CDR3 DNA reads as TGTGCCAGCAGGCAGGGACAGATTAATTCACCCCTCCACTTT. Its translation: CASRQGQINSPLHF.

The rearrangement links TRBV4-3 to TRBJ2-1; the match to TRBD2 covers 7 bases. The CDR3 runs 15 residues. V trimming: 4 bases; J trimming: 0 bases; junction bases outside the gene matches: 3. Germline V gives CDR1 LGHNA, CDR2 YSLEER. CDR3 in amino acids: CASSLGGSSYNEQFF. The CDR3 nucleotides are TGCGCCAGCAGCCTGGGGGGGAGCTCCTACAATGAGCAGTTCTTC.

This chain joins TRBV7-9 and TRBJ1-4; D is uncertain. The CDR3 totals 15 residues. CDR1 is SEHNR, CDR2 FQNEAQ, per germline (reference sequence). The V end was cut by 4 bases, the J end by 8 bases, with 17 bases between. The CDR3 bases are TGTGCCAGCAGCTCCTTAGCGGGGTTGGGGGAAAAACTGTTTTTT. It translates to CASSSLAGLGEKLFF.

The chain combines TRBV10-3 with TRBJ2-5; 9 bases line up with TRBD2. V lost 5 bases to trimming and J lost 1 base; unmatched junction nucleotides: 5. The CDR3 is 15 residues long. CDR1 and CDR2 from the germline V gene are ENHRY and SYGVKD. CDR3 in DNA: TGTGCCATCAGTCGTCTAGCGGGATCCCAAGAGACCCAGTACTTC. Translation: CAISRLAGSQETQYF.

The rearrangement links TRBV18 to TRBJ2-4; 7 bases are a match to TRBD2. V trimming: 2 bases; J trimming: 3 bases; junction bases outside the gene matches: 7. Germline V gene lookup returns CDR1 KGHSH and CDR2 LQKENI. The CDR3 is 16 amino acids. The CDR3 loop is CASSPSGRAGKNIQYF. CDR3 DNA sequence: TGTGCCAGCTCACCAAGTGGGAGGGCCGGCAAAAACATTCAGTACTTC.

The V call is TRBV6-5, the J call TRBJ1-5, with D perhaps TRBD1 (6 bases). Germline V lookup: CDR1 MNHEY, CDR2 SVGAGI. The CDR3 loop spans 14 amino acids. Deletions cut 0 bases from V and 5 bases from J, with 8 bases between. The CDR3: CASSYSGAHQPQHF. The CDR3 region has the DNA TGTGCCAGCAGTTACTCGGGGGCGCATCAGCCCCAGCATTTT.

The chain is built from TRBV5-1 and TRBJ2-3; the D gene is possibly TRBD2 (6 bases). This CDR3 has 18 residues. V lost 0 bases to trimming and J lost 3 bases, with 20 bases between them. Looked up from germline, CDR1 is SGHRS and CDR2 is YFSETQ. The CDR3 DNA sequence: TGCGCCAGCAGCTTGGAAGTAATTTCGGGACTTCGAACAGATACGCAGTATTTT. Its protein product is CASSLEVISGLRTDTQYF.

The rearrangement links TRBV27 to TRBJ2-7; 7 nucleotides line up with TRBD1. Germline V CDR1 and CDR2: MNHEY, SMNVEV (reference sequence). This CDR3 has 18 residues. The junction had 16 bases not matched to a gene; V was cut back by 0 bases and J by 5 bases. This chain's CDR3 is CASSLSGAKGRGYHEQYF. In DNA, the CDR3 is TGTGCCAGCAGTTTATCGGGGGCAAAGGGCAGGGGGTACCACGAGCAGTACTTC.

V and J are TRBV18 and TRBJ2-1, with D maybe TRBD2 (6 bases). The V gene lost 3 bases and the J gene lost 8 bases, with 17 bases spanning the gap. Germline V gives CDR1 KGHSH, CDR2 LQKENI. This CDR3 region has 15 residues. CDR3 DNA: TGTGCCAGCTCACCGGGCGGGACCGGATACGATGAGCAGTTCTTC. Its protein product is CASSPGGTGYDEQFF.

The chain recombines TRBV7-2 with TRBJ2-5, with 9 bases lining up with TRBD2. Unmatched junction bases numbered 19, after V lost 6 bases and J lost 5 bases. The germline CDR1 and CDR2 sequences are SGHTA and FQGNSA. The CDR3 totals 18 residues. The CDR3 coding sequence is TGTGCCAGCAGGCCCTCGGGGACGGCTAGCGGGGAAAAGGAGACCCAGTACTTC. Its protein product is CASRPSGTASGEKETQYF.

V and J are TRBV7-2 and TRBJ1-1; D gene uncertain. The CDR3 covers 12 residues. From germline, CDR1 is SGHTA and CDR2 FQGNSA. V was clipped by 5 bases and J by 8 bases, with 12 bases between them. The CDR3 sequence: CASSPLQREAFF. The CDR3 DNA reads TGTGCCAGCAGCCCCCTTCAGAGGGAAGCTTTCTTT.

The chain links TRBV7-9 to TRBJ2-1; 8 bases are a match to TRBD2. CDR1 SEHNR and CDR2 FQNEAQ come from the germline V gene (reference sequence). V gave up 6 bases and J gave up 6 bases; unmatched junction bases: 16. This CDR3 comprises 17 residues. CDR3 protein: CASSPSPGGGVGNEQFF. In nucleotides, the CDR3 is TGTGCCAGCAGTCCATCCCCCGGGGGGGGCGTCGGCAATGAGCAGTTCTTC.

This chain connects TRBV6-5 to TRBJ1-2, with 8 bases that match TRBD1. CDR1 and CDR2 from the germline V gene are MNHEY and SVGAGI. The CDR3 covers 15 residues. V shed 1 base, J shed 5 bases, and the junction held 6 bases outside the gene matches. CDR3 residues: CASSYFRDRLYGYTF. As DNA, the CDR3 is TGTGCCAGCAGTTACTTCCGGGACAGGTTGTATGGCTACACCTTC.

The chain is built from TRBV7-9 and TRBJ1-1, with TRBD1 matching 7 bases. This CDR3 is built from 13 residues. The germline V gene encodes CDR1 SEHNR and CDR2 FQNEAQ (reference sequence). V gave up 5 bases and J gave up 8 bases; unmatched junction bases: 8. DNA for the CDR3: TGTGCCAGCAGCCGGGGACAGAACGAGGAAGCTTTCTTT. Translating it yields CASSRGQNEEAFF.

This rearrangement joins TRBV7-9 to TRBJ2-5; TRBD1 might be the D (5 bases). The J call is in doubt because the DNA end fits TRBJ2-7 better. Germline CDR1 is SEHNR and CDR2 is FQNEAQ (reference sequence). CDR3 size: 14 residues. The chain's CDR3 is CASSLHQGPYEQYF. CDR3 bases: TGTGCCAGCAGCTTACATCAGGGCCCCTACGAGCAGTACTTC.

CDR3 sequence: CASSGLEDQPQHF. The CDR3 coding sequence is TGTGCCAGCTCGGGACTCGAAGATCAGCCCCAGCATTTT. The chain is built from TRBV18 and TRBJ1-5; D might be TRBD1 (5 bases). This CDR3 has 13 amino acids. From germline, CDR1 is KGHSH and CDR2 LQKENI. Between the trimmed V and J ends, which lost 6 bases and 5 bases, there was a span of 11 bases.

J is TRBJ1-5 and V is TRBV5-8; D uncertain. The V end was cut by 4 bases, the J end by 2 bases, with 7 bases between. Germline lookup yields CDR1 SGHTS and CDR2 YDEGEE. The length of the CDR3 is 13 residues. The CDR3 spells CASSLSGNQPQHF. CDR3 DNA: TGTGCCAGCAGCCTTAGTGGCAATCAGCCCCAGCATTTT.

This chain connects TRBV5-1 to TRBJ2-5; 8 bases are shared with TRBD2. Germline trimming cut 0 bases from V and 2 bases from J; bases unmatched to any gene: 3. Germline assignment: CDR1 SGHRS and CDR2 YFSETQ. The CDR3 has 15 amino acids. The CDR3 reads CASSLAGGVQETQYF. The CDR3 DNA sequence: TGCGCCAGCAGCTTGGCCGGGGGGGTACAAGAGACCCAGTACTTC.

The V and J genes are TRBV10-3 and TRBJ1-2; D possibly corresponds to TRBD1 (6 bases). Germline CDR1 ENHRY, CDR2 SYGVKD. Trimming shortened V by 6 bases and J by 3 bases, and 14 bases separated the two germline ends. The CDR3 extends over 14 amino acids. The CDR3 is CAIRQGFQDYGYTF. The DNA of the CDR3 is TGTGCCATCAGACAGGGTTTCCAGGACTATGGCTACACCTTC.

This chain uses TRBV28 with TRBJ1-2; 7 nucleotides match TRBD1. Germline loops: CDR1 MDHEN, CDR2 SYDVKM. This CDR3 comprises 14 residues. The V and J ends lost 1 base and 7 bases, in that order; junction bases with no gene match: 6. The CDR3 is CASSLYDRVSGYTF. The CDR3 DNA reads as TGTGCCAGCAGTTTATATGACAGGGTCTCTGGCTACACCTTC.